The rows below give T cell receptor beta chains drawn from one sample of a study of T cells in Graves' hyperthyroidism and ophthalmopathy. TCRdb called the multiplex PCR reads again in MiXCR, with one record for every CDR3 protein. The sample includes 690,000 or so distinct CDR3 sequences, approximately 18% of them seen just once. The sequencing sample was made of blood. The receptors here all came from a woman aged 45-59 years with Graves' hyperthyroidism that later progressed to Graves' ophthalmopathy. Each CDR3 is given with its conserved first and last residue. A D gene is named only where the DNA matches it firmly. Only part of the rows carry a size: once, few, many, or a class if the clone is expanded.

>14|-|-|TRBV7-8|TRBJ2-5
TGTGCCAGCAGGACCAAAGGCCTCCAAGAGACCCAGTACTTC
CASRTKGLQETQYF
>15|few|-|TRBV3-1|TRBJ2-7
TGTGCCAGCAGCCAAGAGGGGTACGAGATCCAAAAGCAGTACTTC
CASSQEGYEIQKQYF
>14|-|-|TRBV7-9|TRBJ2-3
TGTGCCAGCAGCCGGGACGGTATCACAGATACGCAGTATTTT
CASSRDGITDTQYF
>15|-|-|TRBV6-2/TRBV6-3|TRBJ2-7
TGTGCCAGCAGCCCCCCCAGGGCGACCTCCTACGAGCAGTACTTC
CASSPPRATSYEQYF
>14|-|TRBD1|TRBV10-3|TRBJ1-1
TGTGCCATCAGTACTGCAGGGGGGAACACTGAAGCTTTCTTT
CAISTAGGNTEAFF
>18|few|-|TRBV6-1|TRBJ1-4
TGTGCCAGCAGTGAACGGTGGGCAAAGGGCACAACTAATGAAAAACTGTTTTTT
CASSERWAKGTTNEKLFF
>14|-|-|TRBV5-5|TRBJ1-5
TGTGCCAGCAGCCCGGGATTTAGCAATCAGCCCCAGCATTTT
CASSPGFSNQPQHF
>14|-|-|TRBV6-2/TRBV6-3|TRBJ1-5
TGTGCCAGCAAATCCCGGAACAGAGTGAGGCCCCAGCATTTT
CASKSRNRVRPQHF
>17|-|TRBD1|TRBV5-1|TRBJ2-3
TGCGCCAGCAGCTTGGAATTTACGGACAGGGGCGGGGATACGCAGTATTTT
CASSLEFTDRGGDTQYF
>17|many|-|TRBV2|TRBJ1-6
TGTGCCAGCAGTGAAAGAGGCCAGGCGGCTTATGATTCACCCCTCCACTTT
CASSERGQAAYDSPLHF